The entry below gives a single T cell receptor (beta chain) sequence along with its context. Measured with immunoSEQ multiplex PCR; TCRdb has only the in-frame clones, and not every one. The top ten clones hold around 10% of a sample with around 280,000 clones, about nine tenths of them seen once. The data are from a study of blood T cell repertoires in COVID-19. Per germline, CDR1 LNHDA and CDR2 SQIVND (reference sequence). The CDR3 contains 17 residues. Those enrolled in Seattle joined during active infection and were followed longitudinally afterward. The receptor's source is a woman in her 30s with COVID-19, enrolled during active disease. The sample comprised peripheral blood. The chain couples TRBV19 to TRBJ1-2; 9 nucleotides match TRBD1. The DNA for the CDR3 is TGTGCGTCCTCGACTCTGGGACAGGGAACCTTGGACTATGGCTACACCTTC. Amino acids: CASSTLGQGTLDYGYTF.